What follows are 5 T cell receptor beta chains derived from one specimen sequenced in a study of T cell changes during pregnancy in multiple sclerosis. Sequencing used immunoSEQ multiplex PCR; TCRdb keeps in-frame clones, though not all of them. The sample has approximately 30,000 clones, roughly 87% seen once; the top ten hold around a tenth. This specimen consisted of CD8+ T cells from peripheral blood mononuclear cells, obtained in the first trimester of pregnancy. These TCRs come from a female donor with multiple sclerosis, enrolled in a pregnancy study.

This chain connects TRBV28 to TRBJ2-2; tentative D call: TRBD1 (5 bases). The V and J ends lost 6 bases and 4 bases respectively, with 15 bases between them. The CDR3 sequence is 15 residues long. In germline, CDR1 is MDHEN, CDR2 SYDVKM. CDR3 nucleotide sequence: TGTGCCAGCAGCCCTACTACAGGTCGCACCGGGGAGCTGTTTTTT. Residues: CASSPTTGRTGELFF.

The chain recombines TRBV6-5 with TRBJ2-2; TRBD1 might be the D (5 bases). This CDR3 is built from 14 residues. Germline V gives CDR1 MNHEY, CDR2 SVGAGI. Trimming removed 5 bases at V and 4 bases at J, with 11 bases between. The CDR3 nucleotides are TGTGCCAGCAGTCCCAGGGAATTCACCGGGGAGCTGTTTTTT. Encoded protein: CASSPREFTGELFF.

The gene calls are TRBV18 and TRBJ2-7, with 7 bases matching TRBD2. The V gene's germline CDR1 is KGHSH and CDR2 LQKENI. The CDR3 covers 12 residues. CDR3 DNA: TGTGCTATGTCGGGAGGCTCCTACGAGCAGTACTTC. It specifies CAMSGGSYEQYF.

This clone occurred a few times. This rearrangement joins TRBV11-2 to TRBJ1-6; a possible D gene is TRBD1 (6 bases). Per germline, CDR1 SGHAT and CDR2 FQNNGV. The CDR3 is 14 residues long. V lost 0 bases and J lost 7, with 7 bases in between. In DNA form, the CDR3 reads TGTGCCAGCAGCTTAGAACAGGGCAATTCACCCCTCCACTTT. Amino acids: CASSLEQGNSPLHF.

This chain uses TRBV27 with TRBJ2-3, with D possibly being TRBD2 (5 bases). This CDR3 is 15 amino acids long. CDR1 is MNHEY, CDR2 SMNVEV, per germline (reference sequence). Trimming shortened V by 0 bases and J by 8 bases, and 15 bases separated the two germline ends. The CDR3 is CASSLSIEGTGTQYF. CDR3 nucleotides: TGTGCCAGCAGTTTATCGATCGAGGGAACTGGTACGCAGTATTTT.